One TCR beta chain is described in this entry. Its antigen remains unknown. This entry belongs to a study of post-analysis software for immune sequencing data. Whole-study context: Disease trajectories encompassed relapsing-remitting, secondary progressive and progressive-relapsing multiple sclerosis. Study findings and constraints: Those samples that were prepared in the same batch co-clustered strongly by F measure. About five TRBV segments appeared more often in patients than in controls, and TRBV5-6, TRBV5-1 and TRBV20-1 were among these. The normalized Chao1 diversity of multiple sclerosis patients was significantly lower than that of controls.

The library was made from cDNA and included unique molecular identifiers. Input populations of about 0.9 to 10 million T cells gave rise to approximately 500,000 cDNA molecules. TCRdb fed the PCR reads into MiXCR, producing one record per CDR3 protein. This sample has 750,000 to 950,000 distinct CDR3 sequences, with about 50% found just once. The CDR3 extends over 16 amino acids. The germline gives CDR1 SQVTM, CDR2 ANQGSEA. V was clipped by 0 bases and J by 4 bases; unmatched bases: 7. The gene calls are TRBV29-1 and TRBJ2-7, with 12 bases fitting TRBD1. Sequencing was done on a sample of blood. The receptor was isolated from a girl aged 5 to 17 with multiple sclerosis. The CDR3 DNA is TGCAGCGTTGAAGATAGCGGGACAGGGGGCGCGTACGAGCAGTACTTC. Translating gives CSVEDSGTGGAYEQYF.